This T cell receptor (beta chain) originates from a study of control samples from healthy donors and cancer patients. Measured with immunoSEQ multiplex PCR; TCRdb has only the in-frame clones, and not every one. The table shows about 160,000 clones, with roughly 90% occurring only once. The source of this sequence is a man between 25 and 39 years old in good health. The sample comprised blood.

The CDR3 DNA follows: TGTGCCACCGAAGTGGAATGGGCGGGGGGCCTTATCTATGAGCAGTTCTTC. Encoded protein: CATEVEWAGGLIYEQFF. The rearrangement uses TRBV27 and TRBJ2-1; 8 bases agree with TRBD2. This CDR3 spans 17 amino acids. The germline CDR1 and CDR2 sequences are MNHEY and SMNVEV (reference sequence). V gave up 10 bases and J gave up 8 bases; unmatched junction bases: 22.